This T cell receptor beta chain was found in a study of siplizumab effects on memory and regulatory T cells. Germline lookup yields CDR1 ENHRY and CDR2 SYGVKD. Trimming stripped 6 bases from V and 0 bases from J, with 9 bases between. The CDR3 is 14 amino acids. Clones were sequenced by immunoSEQ multiplex PCR, and TCRdb holds only the in-frame ones, with some missing. The table lists approximately 92,000 clones, just under 95% of them singletons, with about 1.5% in the top ten. The source of this sequence is a human donor in good health. Material for sequencing was non-Treg CD4+ T cells sorted from blood. The chain is built from TRBV10-3 and TRBJ1-3, with D perhaps TRBD1 (6 bases). CDR3 DNA sequence: TGTGCCATCAGACCGGACAGCTCTGGAAACACCATATATTTT. It codes for CAIRPDSSGNTIYF.